The present TCR beta chain was sequenced within a study of cytomegalovirus exposure and HLA in healthy donors. In the PCR, 60 Vbeta and 13 Jbeta primers were used. Repertoires were generated with immunoSEQ multiplex PCR, while TCRdb's copy carries only in-frame clones and drops some. Of 110,000 to 150,000 clones listed, about three quarters were seen once; the top ten hold 1.6%. Trimming cost V 4 bases and J 10 bases; bases outside gene matches: 12. The germline gives CDR1 SGHRS, CDR2 YFSETQ. CDR3 length: 17 amino acids. The chain has TRBV5-1 and TRBJ1-6, with 12 nucleotides matching TRBD1. This clonotype originated in a female donor in good health and CMV-seronegative. Sequenced input: PBMCs. CDR3 amino acids: CASSAARDRGLGSPLHF. CDR3 in DNA: TGCGCCAGCAGCGCCGCCCGGGACAGGGGGCTGGGGTCACCCCTCCACTTT.